This T cell receptor (beta chain) was captured in a study of blood T cell repertoires in COVID-19 (dated by TCRdb to about 2020). Some background on the complete study: Collaborator samples came from the United States, Italy and Spain and covered acute and convalescent phases of COVID-19. The material from the prospective study consisted of cDNA or gDNA derived from T cells, B-cell-depleted T cells, or PBMCs. The dataset comprised deeply sampled blood TCRbeta repertoires from subjects exposed to, actively infected with, or recovered from COVID-19. The repertoires were released in a freely available public database intended as a resource for research on the immune response to SARS-CoV-2. The samples were drawn from the first 160 participants of the ongoing ImmuneRACE study and from over a thousand subjects provided by 6 global collaborators. The sample metadata nearly always contained a de-identified subject ID, COVID-19 status, age in years and sex. Where available, HLA class I and class II types were obtained from metadata supplied by the sample provider rather than from assay-based typing.

Trimmed from V: 5 bases; trimmed from J: 3 bases; junction bases lacking a gene match: 5. Via the germline V gene, CDR1 is SGHTA and CDR2 FQGTGA. The CDR3, from cysteine to phenylalanine, totals 15 residues. Of the read, only the CDR3 DNA is kept; its 45 bases are in frame from base 1. TCRbeta CDR3 regions were amplified from genomic DNA using the immunoSEQ Assay, a bias-controlled multiplex PCR. As for the original processing: Within the assay, amplification of reference gene primers was used to estimate how many nucleated cells each sample contained. To quantify the absolute abundance of each unique TCRbeta CDR3 rearrangement, sequence reads were collapsed and filtered. For each sample, productive Simpson clonality was calculated as the square root of Simpson's diversity index over productive rearrangements. Not all clones reach the TCRdb copy of this immuneACCESS table, which keeps in-frame sequences only. Checked studies attribute under half of the gap to unresolved V genes and leave the rest unexplained. That table is the source of V, J and clone size, and D and trimming were worked out from the DNA. The sample profile shows about 300,000 clones; around 89% of them were found once. The leading ten clones occupy about 6% of the sample.

In Seattle, one collaborating source enrolled patients while the infection was active and tracked those patients longitudinally over the course of disease. The collaborating institutions used their own protocols to collect whole blood in K2EDTA tubes. For TCRbeta analysis, collaborator samples were shipped as frozen whole blood, as isolated PBMCs, or as DNA extracted from either sample type. What the work shows at the level of the full study, not this receptor alone: The amount of clinical and demographic metadata varied by source and participant and was provided uncurated.

As to this clone: It has no known antigen specificity. Per-base qualities were not stored, and no clone one base away is much larger.

The source of this sequence is a woman aged 50 to 60 with COVID-19, enrolled during active disease. Here the chain combines TRBV7-3 and TRBJ2-3, with 10 bases aligning to TRBD2. The material sequenced was peripheral blood. The CDR3 is CASSQWTSGTDTQYF. The bases read TGTGCCAGCAGCCAATGGACTAGCGGTACAGATACGCAGTATTTT.